This T cell receptor beta chain was recovered during a study of blood T cell repertoires in COVID-19. Study overall: Both acute and convalescent COVID-19 samples were obtained from the United States, Italy and Spain. From T cells, B-cell-depleted T cells, or PBMCs came the material, which was cDNA or gDNA.

Original processing methods: Cell counts per sample came from amplifying reference gene primers. Assay: immunoSEQ multiplex PCR; the TCRdb copy retains only in-frame clones and omits some. That table supplies the V and J calls and clone size; D and trimming were determined from the DNA. Here the sample spans under 15,000 clones, roughly 90% being singletons. This clone was detected only a few times. Sequencing input: peripheral blood. This TCR was recovered from a human donor in a cohort sampled during active COVID-19.

CDR3 DNA: TGTGCCAGCAGCTTAAAACAGGGGGATCAGCCCCAGCATTTT. Protein: CASSLKQGDQPQHF. This chain uses TRBV7-9 with TRBJ1-5; 8 bases fit TRBD1. CDR1 is SEHNR, CDR2 FQNEAQ, per germline (reference sequence). The CDR3 has 14 amino acids. Unmatched junction bases numbered 2, after V lost 2 bases and J lost 5 bases.